This record covers a single TCR beta chain. This sample was included in a study of early T cells in non-severe SARS-CoV-2 infection. Study context: Investigators sequenced bulk RNA drawn from unsorted whole blood, and chains remained unpaired.

Each cDNA molecule carried a unique molecular identifier. MiXCR, run by TCRdb on the 5' RACE reads, gives a single entry per CDR3 protein. The profile covers fewer than 100,000 distinct CDR3 sequences, with approximately 12% appearing a single time and 3.4% taken by the ten largest. CDR3 length: 14 amino acids. V was cut by 0 bases and J by 9 bases, with 14 bases left in between. Germline CDR1 KGHSH, CDR2 LQKENI. Sequencing input: whole blood. The chain links TRBV18 to TRBJ1-2; D ambiguous. The receptor's source is an adult who was a healthcare worker with PCR-confirmed SARS-CoV-2 infection or an uninfected control (not recorded which). The CDR3 is CASSPPAREKSYTF. DNA of the CDR3: TGTGCCAGCTCACCACCTGCCCGAGAAAAAAGCTACACCTTC.